The T cell receptor beta chain under discussion was sequenced for a study of Graves' ophthalmopathy and Graves' hyperthyroidism. Using RNA transcripts, the TCR beta CDR3 regions were amplified. RT-PCR with HTBI primers came first, then second-round multiplex PCR. TCRdb fed the multiplex PCR reads into MiXCR, producing one record per CDR3 protein. The data show roughly 700,000 distinct CDR3 sequences, with around 40% seen just once and about 40% held by the top ten. V lost 4 bases, J lost 3 bases, and 10 bases stayed unmatched. The CDR3 is 16 residues long. The clonotype comes from an adult man with Graves' ophthalmopathy. Specimen: peripheral blood. The chain couples TRBV12-3 or TRBV12-4 to TRBJ2-7, with 9 bases identical to TRBD1. Here the CDR3 DNA reads TGTGCCAGCAGTTGGGACAGGGTACGGGTTAGCTACGAGCAGTACTTC. It translates to CASSWDRVRVSYEQYF.